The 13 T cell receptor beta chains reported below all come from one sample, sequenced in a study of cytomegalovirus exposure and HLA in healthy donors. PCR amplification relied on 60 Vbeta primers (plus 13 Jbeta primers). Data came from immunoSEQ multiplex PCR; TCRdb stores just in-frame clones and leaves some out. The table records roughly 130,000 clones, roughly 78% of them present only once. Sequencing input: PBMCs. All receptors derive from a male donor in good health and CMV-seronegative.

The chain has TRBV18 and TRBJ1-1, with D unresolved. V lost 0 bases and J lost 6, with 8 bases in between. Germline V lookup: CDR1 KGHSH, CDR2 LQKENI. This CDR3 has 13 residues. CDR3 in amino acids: CASSPPSQPEAFF. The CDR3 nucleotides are TGTGCCAGCTCACCACCCAGTCAACCTGAAGCTTTCTTT.

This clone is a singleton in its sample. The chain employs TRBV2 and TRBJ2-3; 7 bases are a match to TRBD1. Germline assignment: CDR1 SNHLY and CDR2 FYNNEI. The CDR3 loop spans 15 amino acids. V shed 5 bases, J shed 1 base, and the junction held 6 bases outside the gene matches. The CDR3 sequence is CASSTGAGGTDTQYF. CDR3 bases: TGTGCCAGCAGTACAGGGGCAGGGGGCACAGATACGCAGTATTTT.

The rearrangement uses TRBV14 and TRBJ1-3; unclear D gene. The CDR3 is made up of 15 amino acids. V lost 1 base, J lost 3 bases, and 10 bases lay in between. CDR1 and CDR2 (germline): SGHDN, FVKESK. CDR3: CASSQVWARGNTIYF. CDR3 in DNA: TGTGCCAGCAGCCAAGTTTGGGCGCGTGGAAACACCATATATTTT.

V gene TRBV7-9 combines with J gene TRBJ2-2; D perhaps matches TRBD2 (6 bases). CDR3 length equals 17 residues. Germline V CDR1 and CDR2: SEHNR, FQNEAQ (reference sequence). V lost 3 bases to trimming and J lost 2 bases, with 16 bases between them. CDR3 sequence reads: CASSLEVGSPNTGELFF. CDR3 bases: TGTGCCAGCAGCTTGGAGGTCGGGAGCCCCAACACCGGGGAGCTGTTTTTT.

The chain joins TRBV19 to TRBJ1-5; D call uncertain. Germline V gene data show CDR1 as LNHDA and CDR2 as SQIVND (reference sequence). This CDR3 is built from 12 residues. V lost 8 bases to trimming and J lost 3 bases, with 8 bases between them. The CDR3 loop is CASARNNQPQHF. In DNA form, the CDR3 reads TGTGCCAGTGCGCGGAACAATCAGCCCCAGCATTTT.

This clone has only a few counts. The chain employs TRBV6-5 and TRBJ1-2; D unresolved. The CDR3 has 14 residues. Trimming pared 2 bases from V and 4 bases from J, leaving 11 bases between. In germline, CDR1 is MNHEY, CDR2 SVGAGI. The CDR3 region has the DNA TGTGCCAGCAGTTACGGGGAGGGAGGCTATGGCTACACCTTC. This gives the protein CASSYGEGGYGYTF.

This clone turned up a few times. Here the CDR3 reads CASSTGSGGYNTQYF. In DNA form, the CDR3 reads TGTGCCAGCAGCACGGGGAGCGGGGGGTATAATACGCAGTATTTT. The rearrangement joins TRBV11-2 to TRBJ2-3; 9 positions match TRBD2. The V gene's germline CDR1 is SGHAT and CDR2 FQNNGV. V shed 5 bases and J 7 bases; nucleotides not matched to a gene: 10. The CDR3 consists of 15 residues.

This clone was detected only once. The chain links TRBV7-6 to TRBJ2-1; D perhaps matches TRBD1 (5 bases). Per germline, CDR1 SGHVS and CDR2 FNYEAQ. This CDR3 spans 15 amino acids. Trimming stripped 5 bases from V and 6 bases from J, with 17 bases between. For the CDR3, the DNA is TGTGCCAGCAGCACCCTTTCAGGGTCGGGCAATGAGCAGTTCTTC. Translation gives CASSTLSGSGNEQFF.

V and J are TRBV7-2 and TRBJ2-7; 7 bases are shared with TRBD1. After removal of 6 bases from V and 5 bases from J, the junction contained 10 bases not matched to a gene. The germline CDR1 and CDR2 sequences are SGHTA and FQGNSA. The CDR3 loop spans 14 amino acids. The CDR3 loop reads CASSPPTGPHEQYF. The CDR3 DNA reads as TGTGCCAGCAGTCCTCCGACAGGGCCCCACGAGCAGTACTTC.

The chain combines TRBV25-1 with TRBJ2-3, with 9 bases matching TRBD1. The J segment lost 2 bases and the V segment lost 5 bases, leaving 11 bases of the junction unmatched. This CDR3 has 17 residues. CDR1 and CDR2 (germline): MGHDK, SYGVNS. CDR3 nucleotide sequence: TGTGCCAGCAGTTCGCGAATGGGACAGGGTTTCACAGATACGCAGTATTTT. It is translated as CASSSRMGQGFTDTQYF.

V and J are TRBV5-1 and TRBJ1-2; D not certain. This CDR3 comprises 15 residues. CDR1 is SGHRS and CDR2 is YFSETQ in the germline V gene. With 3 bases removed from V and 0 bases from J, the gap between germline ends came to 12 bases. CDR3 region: CASSSNSGSNYGYTF. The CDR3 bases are TGCGCCAGCAGCTCCAACTCGGGGTCTAACTATGGCTACACCTTC.

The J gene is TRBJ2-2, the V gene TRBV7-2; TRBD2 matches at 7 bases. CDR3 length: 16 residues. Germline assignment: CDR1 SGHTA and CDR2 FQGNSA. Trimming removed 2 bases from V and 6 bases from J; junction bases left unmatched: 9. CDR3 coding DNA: TGTGCCAGCAGCTTACAGGGAGGGTGGCCTCCCGGGGAGCTGTTTTTT. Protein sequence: CASSLQGGWPPGELFF.

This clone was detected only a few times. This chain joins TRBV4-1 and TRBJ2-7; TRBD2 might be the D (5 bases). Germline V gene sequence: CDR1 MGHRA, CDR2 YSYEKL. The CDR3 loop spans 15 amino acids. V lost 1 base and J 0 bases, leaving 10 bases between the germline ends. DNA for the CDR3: TGCGCCAGCAGCCAAGGTTGGAGGCCCTCCTACGAGCAGTACTTC. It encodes CASSQGWRPSYEQYF.